This T cell receptor (beta chain) was recorded in a study of cytomegalovirus exposure and HLA in healthy donors. The wider study: HLA-typed donors were the source of 80 million to 90 million unique TCRs, which an early data release held.

Study conclusions and caveats: The study labeled 164 TCR beta chains cytomegalovirus-associated.

Healthy bone marrow donors made up the donor group. The CDR3 contains 14 residues. Germline CDR1 reads SGHVS; CDR2 reads FQNEAQ. V lost 0 bases, J lost 9 bases, and 11 bases lay in between. Primers: 60 Vbeta forward and 13 Jbeta reverse. In the authors' methods: In a later analysis, the count reached approximately 80 million unique TCR beta chains, with 10 million to 14 million shared. Repertoires were generated with immunoSEQ multiplex PCR, while TCRdb's copy carries only in-frame clones and drops some. V, J and clone size reflect that table, while D and trimming were determined from the DNA. The sample holds some 190,000 clones, roughly 75% seen once. About this clone itself: Its matching antigen is unknown.

Source material: PBMCs. This TCR came from a man aged 25-40 years in good health and CMV-seropositive. The chain recombines TRBV7-8 with TRBJ2-2; D unclear. The DNA for the CDR3 is TGTGCCAGCAGCTTAGCGGGCCTTAACAGGGAGCTGTTTTTT. It translates to CASSLAGLNRELFF.